This T cell receptor (beta chain) was profiled in a study of PD-1 blockade in classical Hodgkin lymphoma. Relapses following autologous stem cell transplantation were seen in all patients, with brentuximab vedotin exposure varying. The protocol was immunoSEQ multiplex PCR, while the TCRdb copy is restricted to in-frame clones and leaves out a portion. The table records some 23,000 clones, 65% to 80% of them present only once. Trimming took 1 base from V and 4 from J; bases not matched to a gene: 7. Per germline, CDR1 SGHTS and CDR2 YDEGEE. The CDR3 runs to 16 residues. The source material was peripheral blood mononuclear cells (PBMCs), sampled before the second cycle of nivolumab. The sequence was obtained from a human donor with classical Hodgkin lymphoma. The chain combines TRBV5-8 with TRBJ1-2; TRBD1 matches 10 bases. The CDR3 DNA is TGTGCCAGCAGCTTGTTAGGGACAGGGGAATTCTATGGCTACACCTTC. It translates to CASSLLGTGEFYGYTF.